This passage covers 29 T cell receptor beta chains from one sample sequenced in a study of PD-1 blockade in classical Hodgkin lymphoma. Here immunoSEQ multiplex PCR was the method, and the copy in TCRdb shows in-frame clones only, minus some. The sample contains roughly 12,000 clones, about 85% of which appear only once. Described time point: cycle 4 day 1 (C4D1), after five to seven weeks of nivolumab. Brentuximab vedotin exposure varied, and every patient relapsed after autologous stem cell transplantation. PBMCs, once thawed, yielded CD8+ T cells isolated by magnetic negative selection. The sequenced sample was CD8+ T cells from blood, obtained before the fourth cycle of nivolumab. The receptor set was obtained from a human donor with classical Hodgkin lymphoma. The donor label of this sample is uncertain.

This sequence joins TRBV19 and TRBJ1-4; D is undetermined. V was trimmed by 3 bases and J by 5 bases, leaving 7 bases between them. Germline CDR1 reads LNHDA; CDR2 reads SQIVND (reference sequence). The CDR3 loop spans 13 amino acids. The CDR3: CASSILQNEKLFF. Written as DNA, the CDR3 is TGTGCCAGTAGTATTTTGCAAAATGAAAAACTGTTTTTT.

This clone showed up just a few times. This sequence joins TRBV2 and TRBJ1-1; TRBD1 might be the D (5 bases). Trimming removed 5 bases at V and 5 bases at J, with 6 bases between. There are 11 residues in the CDR3. Germline V lookup: CDR1 SNHLY, CDR2 FYNNEI. CDR3 loop: CASSSGTEAFF. The CDR3 coding sequence is TGTGCCAGCAGTTCAGGGACTGAAGCTTTCTTT.

The V gene is TRBV4-1, the J gene TRBJ1-2; no clear D gene. V was trimmed by 0 bases and J by 2 bases, leaving 10 bases between them. This CDR3 is 15 amino acids long. CDR1 and CDR2 (germline): MGHRA, YSYEKL. CDR3 nucleotide sequence: TGCGCCAGCAGCCAAGAGGATAGACGGAACTATGGCTACACCTTC. Protein product: CASSQEDRRNYGYTF.

The CDR3 bases are TGTGCCTGGAGTGTGGGGACCTACGAGCAGTACTTC. Translation: CAWSVGTYEQYF. The gene calls are TRBV30 and TRBJ2-5; D not certain. The J call may be faulty, since TRBJ2-7 better matches the DNA end. This CDR3 contains 12 residues. Germline V gene sequence: CDR1 GTSNPN, CDR2 SVGIG (reference sequence).

The J gene is TRBJ2-6, the V gene TRBV19; D may be TRBD1 (6 bases). Germline V gene sequence: CDR1 LNHDA, CDR2 SQIVND (reference sequence). The ends were cut back, 6 bases at V and 0 bases at J, with 18 bases in the middle. The CDR3 is made up of 18 amino acids. As DNA, the CDR3 is TGTGCCAGTAGCAAAGGACAGCATTTTAGCTCTGGGGCCAACGTCCTGACTTTC. As protein: CASSKGQHFSSGANVLTF.

The rearrangement links TRBV27 to TRBJ2-7; TRBD1 might be the D (5 bases). This CDR3 contains 15 residues. Trimming took 1 base from V and 2 from J, leaving 12 bases between them. The germline gives CDR1 MNHEY, CDR2 SMNVEV (reference sequence). CDR3 sequence: CASSLYQLGAYEQYF. DNA for the CDR3: TGTGCCAGCAGTTTATACCAGTTAGGGGCCTACGAGCAGTACTTC.

This clone was counted once. The chain employs TRBV5-5 and TRBJ1-1; maybe TRBD1 (5 bases). The CDR3 sequence is 15 residues long. V was trimmed by 1 base and J by 3 bases, leaving 13 bases between them. CDR1 and CDR2 from the germline V gene are SGHKS and YYEKEE (reference sequence). CDR3 coding DNA: TGTGCCAGCAGCTTGTACGGGGGTAAGGACACTGAAGCTTTCTTT. Amino acids: CASSLYGGKDTEAFF. The variable domain in full, with the rest retrieved from reference TRBV5-5 and TRBJ1-1, is DAGVTQSPTHLIKTRGQQVTLRCSPISGHKSVSWYQQVLGQGPQFIFQYYEKEERGRGNFPDRFSARQFPNYSSELNVNALLLGDSALYLCASSLYGGKDTEAFFGQGTRLTVV.

This clone was detected a few times. The V call is TRBV28, the J call TRBJ1-4; D is ambiguous. Germline CDR1 MDHEN, CDR2 SYDVKM. This CDR3 contains 14 residues. The ends were cut back, 5 bases at V and 0 bases at J, with 7 bases in the middle. The CDR3 DNA follows: TGTGCCAGCAGTCGGAGGTCAACTAATGAAAAACTGTTTTTT. It translates to CASSRRSTNEKLFF. Full variable domain (rest looked up from reference TRBV28 and TRBJ1-4): DVKVTQSSRYLVKRTGEKVFLECVQDMDHENMFWYRQDPGLGLRLIYFSYDVKMKEKGDIPEGYSVSREKKERFSLILESASTNQTSMYLCASSRRSTNEKLFFGSGTQLSVL.

The chain employs TRBV13 and TRBJ2-3; 15 bases line up with TRBD2. The CDR3 length is 19 residues. In germline, CDR1 is PRHDT, CDR2 FYEKMQ (reference sequence). Trimming cost V 4 bases and J 0 bases; bases outside gene matches: 8. CDR3 bases: TGTGCCAGCAGCTGGGGACTAGCGGGAGGTGCAACTAGCACAGATACGCAGTATTTT. It codes for CASSWGLAGGATSTDTQYF.

The rearrangement links TRBV29-1 to TRBJ2-1; D gene unclear. With 4 bases removed from V and 7 bases from J, the gap between germline ends came to 5 bases. The length of the CDR3 is 10 residues. Germline V CDR1 and CDR2: SQVTM, ANQGSEA. CDR3 DNA: TGCAGCGTTGCAGCAAATGAGCAGTTCTTC. Amino acid sequence: CSVAANEQFF.

The V gene is TRBV28, the J gene TRBJ2-2; no clear D. This CDR3 spans 11 amino acids. Germline V lookup: CDR1 MDHEN, CDR2 SYDVKM. V shed 4 bases and J shed 4 bases, with 1 base lying between them. The CDR3 loop reads CASSSTGELFF. The CDR3 DNA sequence: TGTGCCAGCAGTTCCACCGGGGAGCTGTTTTTT.

This clone was counted only a few times. The rearrangement links TRBV4-2 to TRBJ2-1; possibly TRBD2 for D (5 bases). Looked up from germline, CDR1 is LGHNA and CDR2 is YNFKEQ. Between the trimmed V and J ends, which lost 0 bases and 8 bases, there was a span of 5 bases. This CDR3 has 12 residues. For the CDR3, the DNA is TGTGCCAGCAGCCAAGACGGGGATGAGCAGTTCTTC. Protein: CASSQDGDEQFF.

This rearrangement joins TRBV10-1 to TRBJ2-2; D remains ambiguous. The CDR3 has 14 residues. The ends were cut back, 7 bases at V and 0 bases at J, with 9 bases in the middle. CDR1 is WNHNN and CDR2 is SYGVQD in the germline V gene (reference sequence). The CDR3 is CASTGPSNTGELFF. The CDR3 DNA reads TGCGCCAGCACGGGTCCCTCGAACACCGGGGAGCTGTTTTTT.

The chain joins TRBV7-2 to TRBJ2-2, with 9 positions matching TRBD2. The CDR3 runs 15 residues. Germline V gene data show CDR1 as SGHTA and CDR2 as FQGNSA. With V trimmed by 3 bases and J by 4 bases, 3 bases remained unmatched. CDR3 bases: TGTGCCAGCAGCTTGATGCGGGAGGGCACCGGGGAGCTGTTTTTT. Protein product: CASSLMREGTGELFF.

This sequence joins TRBV28 and TRBJ2-7; 9 bases agree with TRBD1. This CDR3 is 17 amino acids long. After removal of 3 bases from V and 1 base from J, the junction contained 10 bases not matched to a gene. In germline, CDR1 is MDHEN, CDR2 SYDVKM. CDR3 residues: CASSFPGQGRKSYEQYF. Here the CDR3 DNA reads TGTGCCAGCAGTTTCCCCGGACAGGGGAGAAAGTCCTACGAGCAGTACTTC. The entire variable domain, with the rest obtained from reference TRBV28 and TRBJ2-7, is as follows: DVKVTQSSRYLVKRTGEKVFLECVQDMDHENMFWYRQDPGLGLRLIYFSYDVKMKEKGDIPEGYSVSREKKERFSLILESASTNQTSMYLCASSFPGQGRKSYEQYFGPGTRLTVT.

The gene calls are TRBV4-1 and TRBJ2-7; the D gene is possibly TRBD1 (6 bases). Trimming pared 0 bases from V and 1 base from J, leaving 10 bases between. Per the germline V gene, CDR1 is MGHRA and CDR2 is YSYEKL. The CDR3 is 15 amino acids. The CDR3 region has the DNA TGCGCCAGCAGCCAAGACGTCCAGGGGTCCTACGAGCAGTACTTC. It is translated as CASSQDVQGSYEQYF.

Only a few counts were recorded for this clone. This rearrangement joins TRBV7-9 to TRBJ2-1; 14 bases match TRBD2. Trimming at V came to 6 bases and at J to 4 bases, leaving 2 bases not matched to a gene. This CDR3 is built from 15 residues. CDR1 and CDR2 (germline): SEHNR, FQNEAQ (reference sequence). CDR3 coding DNA: TGTGCCAGCAGGGGACTAGCGGGAGCTTACAATGAGCAGTTCTTC. Protein sequence: CASRGLAGAYNEQFF.

The chain is built from TRBV27 and TRBJ2-1, with a tentative D call TRBD1 (7 bases). Looked up from germline, CDR1 is MNHEY and CDR2 is SMNVEV (reference sequence). This CDR3 is built from 14 residues. The V end was cut by 5 bases, the J end by 6 bases, with 14 bases between. The CDR3 loop is CASSTRGTVNEQFF. CDR3 DNA: TGTGCCAGCAGTACACGGGGGACAGTCAATGAGCAGTTCTTC.

This chain links TRBV18 with TRBJ2-3, with TRBD1 matching 10 bases. V gave up 3 bases and J gave up 6 bases; unmatched junction bases: 6. The CDR3 has 15 amino acids. Germline CDR1 KGHSH, CDR2 LQKENI. The CDR3 nucleotides are TGTGCCAGCTCACCCCGGGACAGGGGTCGGGATACGCAGTATTTT. Amino acids: CASSPRDRGRDTQYF.

The chain has TRBV6-5 and TRBJ1-4; 7 positions match TRBD1. Losses at the gene ends were 5 bases for V and 4 bases for J; bases not matched to a gene: 1. In germline, CDR1 is MNHEY, CDR2 SVGAGI. The CDR3 contains 13 residues. CDR3 sequence: CASSRDSNEKLFF. CDR3 nucleotide sequence: TGTGCCAGCAGTAGGGACAGTAATGAAAAACTGTTTTTT.

Only one count was recorded for this clone. V is TRBV19 and J is TRBJ1-2; D uncertain. Between the trimmed V and J ends, which lost 5 bases and 8 bases, there was a span of 21 bases. CDR3 length: 15 amino acids. The germline CDR1 and CDR2 sequences are LNHDA and SQIVND (reference sequence). CDR3 coding DNA: TGTGCCAGTAGTGCCGGGATCCGCCCCAGTCCAGGCTACACCTTC. The encoded protein is CASSAGIRPSPGYTF. Together with reference TRBV19 and TRBJ1-2, the CDR3 gives the full variable domain: DGGITQSPKYLFRKEGQNVTLSCEQNLNHDAMYWYRQDPGQGLRLIYYSQIVNDFQKGDIAEGYSVSREKKESFPLTVTSAQKNPTAFYLCASSAGIRPSPGYTFGSGTRLTVV.

This clone was seen only a few times. The rearrangement links TRBV27 to TRBJ1-5; D is ambiguous. Per the germline V gene, CDR1 is MNHEY and CDR2 is SMNVEV (reference sequence). CDR3 size: 14 residues. V was trimmed by 5 bases and J by 0 bases, leaving 8 bases between them. CDR3: CASSHGVSNQPQHF. The CDR3 DNA reads TGTGCCAGCAGTCACGGGGTTAGCAATCAGCCCCAGCATTTT.

The chain is built from TRBV15 and TRBJ2-7; TRBD1 or TRBD2 may be the D gene (5 bases each). Trimming cost V 3 bases and J 6 bases, with 12 bases left between them. Germline assignment: CDR1 LNHNV and CDR2 YYDKDF (reference sequence). The CDR3 length is 13 residues. DNA for the CDR3: TGTGCCACCAGCAGCCATGAGGGGAGCGAGCAGTACTTC. It encodes CATSSHEGSEQYF. The whole variable domain, filled in from reference TRBV15 and TRBJ2-7, reads DAMVIQNPRYQVTQFGKPVTLSCSQTLNHNVMYWYQQKSSQAPKLLFHYYDKDFNNEADTPDNFQSRRPNTSFCFLDIRSPGLGDTAMYLCATSSHEGSEQYFGPGTRLTVT.

This chain's CDR3 is CASSALRELTDTQYF. Here the CDR3 DNA reads TGTGCCAGCAGTGCCCTCAGGGAACTCACAGATACGCAGTATTTT. V is TRBV6-1 and J is TRBJ2-3, with TRBD1 as a possible D gene (5 bases). CDR1 and CDR2 (germline): MNHNS, SASEGT. With 4 bases removed from V and 2 bases from J, the gap between germline ends came to 13 bases. CDR3 length: 15 amino acids.

The gene calls are TRBV5-4 and TRBJ2-7; 8 positions match TRBD2. Trimming took 4 bases from V and 7 from J; bases not matched to a gene: 10. The CDR3 sequence is 14 residues long. Germline CDR1 and CDR2: SGHNT and YYREEE (reference sequence). The chain's CDR3 is CASSLGLAMQEQYF. CDR3 nucleotides: TGTGCCAGCAGCCTAGGACTAGCAATGCAGGAGCAGTACTTC.

This chain connects TRBV13 to TRBJ2-2, with 7 bases that match TRBD2. CDR1 is PRHDT and CDR2 is FYEKMQ in the germline V gene (reference sequence). V was pared by 5 bases and J by 5 bases, with 8 bases of the junction left unmatched. This CDR3 region has 15 residues. CDR3 DNA sequence: TGTGCCAGCAGCCTACGGGGGAGGGGTACCGGGGAGCTGTTTTTT. As protein: CASSLRGRGTGELFF.

J is TRBJ2-7 and V is TRBV14; 10 nucleotides agree with TRBD2. Trimming took 6 bases from V and 3 from J; bases not matched to a gene: 2. Germline V gene data show CDR1 as SGHDN and CDR2 as FVKESK. The CDR3 runs 13 residues. The CDR3 DNA is TGTGCCAGCAGAGCGGGAGGGCTCTACGAGCAGTACTTC. This encodes CASRAGGLYEQYF.

This chain connects TRBV7-6 to TRBJ2-5, with a possible D match to TRBD2 (6 bases). This CDR3 has 15 amino acids. Germline values: CDR1 SGHVS, CDR2 FNYEAQ. V was pared by 5 bases and J by 2 bases, with 15 bases between. The CDR3 loop is CASSLSGLSQETQYF. Written as DNA, the CDR3 is TGTGCCAGCAGCCTCAGCGGGTTGTCACAAGAGACCCAGTACTTC.

The chain recombines TRBV21-1 with TRBJ2-7; the table's D call TRBD1 went unverified against the DNA. TRBV21-1 is deemed a pseudogene. The CDR3 length is 17 residues. The CDR3 coding sequence is TGTGCCAGCAGCAAAGTTGGGTTAACCGGACAGACCTACGAGCAGTACTTC. It encodes CASSKVGLTGQTYEQYF.